A single sample gave rise to the 5 T cell receptor beta chains below, sequenced in a study of blood T cell repertoires in COVID-19. Sequencing was performed with immunoSEQ multiplex PCR; in TCRdb, only in-frame clones are kept and a portion is missing. This table holds approximately 210,000 clones, roughly 90% found once. Input material: peripheral blood. These receptors originate from a woman aged 40 to 50 who had recovered from COVID-19.

On this clone itself: This CDR3 is also generated by other DNA sequences in the sample. J is TRBJ1-1 and V is TRBV7-2, with 9 positions matching TRBD1. The junction had 3 bases not matched to a gene; V was cut back by 0 bases and J by 7 bases. Germline V gene lookup returns CDR1 SGHTA and CDR2 FQGNSA. The CDR3 extends over 14 amino acids. The CDR3 loop is CASSLAEGQGEAFF. The CDR3 bases are TGTGCCAGCAGCTTAGCTGAGGGACAGGGTGAAGCTTTCTTT.

This clone was observed a single time. This chain connects TRBV10-3 to TRBJ2-5; 8 nucleotides line up with TRBD1. CDR1 is ENHRY and CDR2 is SYGVKD in the germline V gene. The CDR3 is 15 amino acids. Germline trimming cut 2 bases from V and 2 bases from J; bases unmatched to any gene: 4. The CDR3 spells CAISEPTGGQETQYF. As DNA, the CDR3 is TGTGCCATCAGTGAGCCAACAGGGGGTCAAGAGACCCAGTACTTC.

This clone has a handful of counts. The chain links TRBV24-1 to TRBJ1-1; D gene unclear. The V gene lost 7 bases and the J gene lost 1 base, with 9 bases spanning the gap. Germline CDR1 reads KGHDR; CDR2 reads SFDVKD. This CDR3 has 13 residues. The chain's CDR3 is CATRREGNTEAFF. The CDR3 nucleotides are TGTGCCACCAGAAGGGAGGGGAACACTGAAGCTTTCTTT.

CDR3 coding DNA: TGTGCCAGCAGCCCACTCCCCTACGAGCAGTACTTC. Translated: CASSPLPYEQYF. V gene TRBV7-8 combines with J gene TRBJ2-7; no clear D gene. Looked up from germline, CDR1 is SGHVS and CDR2 is FQNEAQ. V was clipped by 5 bases and J by 2 bases, with 7 bases between them. The CDR3 is made up of 12 amino acids.

The V and J genes are TRBV5-4 and TRBJ2-5; 9 bases agree with TRBD1. Germline values: CDR1 SGHNT, CDR2 YYREEE (reference sequence). J was trimmed by 1 base and V by 0 bases; bases with no gene match: 10. This CDR3 has 18 residues. CDR3 coding DNA: TGTGCCAGCAGCTTGGGTGGGACAGGGATGGGAGGCCAAGAGACCCAGTACTTC. Residues: CASSLGGTGMGGQETQYF.